This T cell receptor (beta chain) was observed in a study of early T cells in non-severe SARS-CoV-2 infection. V shed 0 bases and J shed 6 bases, with 8 bases lying between them. Germline values: CDR1 LGHNA, CDR2 YNFKEQ. This CDR3 comprises 14 residues. Molecules of cDNA were individually given unique molecular identifiers that were attached to them. In TCRdb, the 5' RACE reads were re-called with MiXCR into one record per CDR3 protein. This sample has more than 35,000 distinct CDR3 sequences, with roughly 6.3% found just once. The chain carries TRBV4-2 and TRBJ2-2; D remains ambiguous. The sequence came from an adult who was a healthcare worker with PCR-confirmed SARS-CoV-2 infection or an uninfected control (not recorded which). What was sequenced was whole blood. For the CDR3, the DNA is TGTGCCAGCAGCCAAGATGGCCTTGCCGGGGAGCTGTTTTTT. It yields the protein CASSQDGLAGELFF.